This T cell receptor (beta chain) came from a study of regulatory T cells in long-lasting Graves disease. Study observations and caveats: Favored usage of TRBV28, TRBJ1-2 and TRBJ2-5 was recorded in persistent disease. Less diverse TCR repertoires were seen in persistent Graves' patients than in newly diagnosed ones.

The time point here: newly diagnosed GD, antithyroid drugs for less than 3 months. Preparation of the TCR library used RNA extracted from PBMCs. In regard to this clonotype: Its antigen remains unidentified.

Germline values: CDR1 SGHAT, CDR2 FQNNGV. This CDR3 contains 14 residues. Trimming left V 5 bases short and J 1 base short, with 9 bases between. Building the TCR beta libraries relied on iRepertoire HTBI primers, and CDR3 regions underwent Arm-PCR. TCRdb processed the multiplex PCR reads anew with MiXCR; each CDR3 protein has one entry. The data contain 410,000 or so distinct CDR3 sequences, 15% of them singletons. The same sample was also studied in work on T cells in Graves' hyperthyroidism and ophthalmopathy. That investigation notes: Each patient was aged 18 to 65 and had newly diagnosed hyperthyroidism of under 2 months' duration.

This chain joins TRBV11-2 and TRBJ2-1, with no clear D. This specimen was peripheral blood mononuclear cells (PBMCs), taken at new diagnosis, from a patient treated with antithyroid drugs. This clonotype originated in a woman younger than 45 with Graves disease. The CDR3: CASSLPASYNEQFF. In DNA, the CDR3 is TGTGCCAGCAGCCTCCCCGCGTCCTACAATGAGCAGTTCTTC.